A single sample gave rise to the 30 T cell receptor beta chains below, sequenced in a study of cytomegalovirus exposure and HLA in healthy donors. The study ran its PCR with 60 Vbeta and 13 Jbeta primers. Here immunoSEQ multiplex PCR was the method, and the copy in TCRdb shows in-frame clones only, minus some. The repertoire table contains 100,000 to 150,000 clones. The material sequenced was PBMCs. The receptor set was obtained from a man in his late teens or twenties in good health and CMV-seronegative.

V gene TRBV7-2 combines with J gene TRBJ1-2; D is perhaps TRBD1 (6 bases). This CDR3 is 14 amino acids long. Germline V lookup: CDR1 SGHTA, CDR2 FQGNSA. The V and J ends lost 4 bases and 8 bases respectively, with 17 bases between them. The CDR3 loop is CASSSQDRRRGYTF. The CDR3 bases are TGTGCCAGCAGCTCCCAAGACAGGCGTCGGGGCTACACCTTC.

The chain carries TRBV6-4 and TRBJ2-3; TRBD1 is a possible D gene (6 bases). This CDR3 has 13 amino acids. Trimming cost V 6 bases and J 0 bases, with 7 bases left between them. CDR1 MRHNA and CDR2 SNTAGT come from the germline V gene. CDR3 sequence (DNA): TGTGCCAGCAGAGGGGGAAGCACAGATACGCAGTATTTT. It codes for CASRGGSTDTQYF.

This chain links TRBV27 with TRBJ1-5, with 7 bases aligning to TRBD1. V shed 2 bases and J 10 bases; nucleotides not matched to a gene: 8. The CDR3 is made up of 14 amino acids. Germline V gene sequence: CDR1 MNHEY, CDR2 SMNVEV (reference sequence). CDR3 nucleotides: TGTGCCAGCAGTTTAGAACTCCAAGGGGGCCCCCAGCATTTT. This codes for CASSLELQGGPQHF.

The genes are TRBV5-1 and TRBJ1-1; D might be TRBD1 (5 bases). The V gene lost 3 bases and the J gene lost 5 bases, with 8 bases spanning the gap. Germline V gene sequence: CDR1 SGHRS, CDR2 YFSETQ. This CDR3 spans 12 amino acids. CDR3 sequence: CASSSRQTEAFF. CDR3 nucleotide sequence: TGCGCCAGCAGCTCAAGACAGACTGAAGCTTTCTTT.

V is TRBV7-9 and J is TRBJ2-1; 7 bases are a match to TRBD2. The CDR3 length is 16 residues. Germline V gives CDR1 SEHNR, CDR2 FQNEAQ (reference sequence). With 5 bases clipped from V and 1 base from J, the junction kept 8 bases outside the gene matches. The CDR3 bases are TGTGCCAGCAGCGGGCGGGACTACCCATCCTACAATGAGCAGTTCTTC. Protein sequence: CASSGRDYPSYNEQFF.

The chain joins TRBV19 to TRBJ2-5; D is perhaps TRBD1 (6 bases). Germline V gives CDR1 LNHDA, CDR2 SQIVND (reference sequence). The V and J ends lost 3 bases and 5 bases respectively, with 7 bases between them. The CDR3 is 12 amino acids. Here the CDR3 reads CASSIQGETQYF. CDR3 coding DNA: TGTGCCAGTAGTATTCAGGGGGAGACCCAGTACTTC.

This chain connects TRBV25-1 to TRBJ2-2, with D unclear. Germline assignment: CDR1 MGHDK and CDR2 SYGVNS. The V and J ends lost 5 bases and 3 bases respectively, with 10 bases between them. The CDR3 covers 14 residues. In DNA, the CDR3 is TGTGCCAGCAGTTGGAAGACTCACACCGGGGAGCTGTTTTTT. Its protein is CASSWKTHTGELFF.

The J gene is TRBJ1-2, the V gene TRBV7-3; D is unresolved. Trimming pared 5 bases from V and 4 bases from J, leaving 14 bases between. Germline lookup yields CDR1 SGHTA and CDR2 FQGTGA. The CDR3 has 14 amino acids. The CDR3 DNA sequence: TGTGCCAGCAGCCCCTTCGGAGAGCTCTATGGCTACACCTTC. This encodes CASSPFGELYGYTF.

The V gene is TRBV2, the J gene TRBJ1-6, with D possibly TRBD1 on 6 matching bases. With 6 bases removed from V and 5 bases from J, the gap between germline ends came to 20 bases. Germline assignment: CDR1 SNHLY and CDR2 FYNNEI. CDR3 length: 17 amino acids. In nucleotides, the CDR3 is TGTGCCAGCAGCTCAGCGGTCCCCCAGGGGAATAATTCACCCCTCCACTTT. It encodes CASSSAVPQGNNSPLHF.

The V and J genes are TRBV23-1 and TRBJ2-1; possible D gene TRBD2, 6 bases. TRBV23-1 is given ORF status, its function remaining uncertain. This CDR3 spans 15 amino acids. Trimming shortened V by 7 bases and J by 10 bases, and 23 bases separated the two germline ends. CDR3 nucleotides: TGCGCCAGCATAACCAGGGAGGCAGCGGACGTGGAGCAGTTCTTC. Its protein is CASITREAADVEQFF.

This chain links TRBV7-9 with TRBJ2-5, with 11 nucleotides matching TRBD1. CDR1 is SEHNR and CDR2 is FQNEAQ in the germline V gene (reference sequence). V lost 4 bases, J lost 4 bases, and 5 bases stayed unmatched. This CDR3 region has 15 residues. In DNA form, the CDR3 reads TGTGCCAGCAGCTCGGGACAGGGGGGTCCAGAGACCCAGTACTTC. Protein sequence: CASSSGQGGPETQYF.

This chain joins TRBV5-1 and TRBJ2-7; TRBD1 matches at 9 bases. This CDR3 is built from 15 residues. V trimming: 0 bases; J trimming: 7 bases; junction bases outside the gene matches: 8. The V gene's germline CDR1 is SGHRS and CDR2 YFSETQ. The chain's CDR3 is CASSLALQGAREQYF. CDR3 nucleotides: TGCGCCAGCAGCTTGGCCCTACAGGGGGCGAGAGAGCAGTACTTC. Using reference TRBV5-1 and TRBJ2-7 for the parts outside the CDR3, the full variable domain is KAGVTQTPRYLIKTRGQQVTLSCSPISGHRSVSWYQQTPGQGLQFLFEYFSETQRNKGNFPGRFSGRQFSNSRSEMNVSTLELGDSALYLCASSLALQGAREQYFGPGTRLTVT.

The chain employs TRBV6-5 and TRBJ1-1, with D possibly matching TRBD1 (6 bases). Trimming cost V 4 bases and J 1 base, with 16 bases left between them. Germline values: CDR1 MNHEY, CDR2 SVGAGI. The CDR3 is made up of 16 amino acids. CDR3 DNA sequence: TGTGCCAGCAGTTCGGACAGAGCCCGACCGAACACTGAAGCTTTCTTT. This codes for CASSSDRARPNTEAFF.

This chain connects TRBV10-2 to TRBJ1-3; D gene unclear. This CDR3 contains 15 residues. The germline V gene encodes CDR1 WSHSY and CDR2 SAAADI. Trimming took off 5 bases at V and 0 bases at J, with 11 bases between the two ends. CDR3 nucleotide sequence: TGCGCCAGCAGTTACGACGGGGTCTCTGGAAACACCATATATTTT. Its translation: CASSYDGVSGNTIYF.

The chain couples TRBV6-5 to TRBJ2-1, with 10 bases matching TRBD2. The CDR3 is 15 amino acids. Trimming took 6 bases from V and 6 from J; bases not matched to a gene: 8. From germline, CDR1 is MNHEY and CDR2 SVGAGI. Here the CDR3 reads CASRGLARHINEQFF. CDR3 DNA: TGTGCCAGCAGGGGACTAGCGCGTCACATCAATGAGCAGTTCTTC.

V gene TRBV5-1 combines with J gene TRBJ2-7; TRBD1 matches at 8 bases. With 0 bases clipped from V and 5 bases from J, the junction kept 4 bases outside the gene matches. Looked up from germline, CDR1 is SGHRS and CDR2 is YFSETQ. This CDR3 is built from 14 residues. The CDR3 is CASSLDRGADEQYF. The CDR3 DNA sequence: TGCGCCAGCAGCTTGGACAGGGGGGCTGACGAGCAGTACTTC.

The chain recombines TRBV7-6 with TRBJ2-3; 11 bases are shared with TRBD2. Losses at the gene ends were 3 bases for V and 5 bases for J; bases not matched to a gene: 25. The germline V gene has CDR1 SGHVS and CDR2 FNYEAQ. The CDR3 length is 22 residues. The CDR3 sequence: CASSFGSQYQGTSGGRGDTQYF. The CDR3 DNA follows: TGTGCCAGCAGCTTTGGCTCCCAATACCAGGGAACTAGCGGGGGCCGGGGAGATACGCAGTATTTT.

The rearrangement joins TRBV2 to TRBJ2-3; 13 nucleotides line up with TRBD2. J gave up 8 bases and V 6 bases, and 11 bases lay outside the gene matches. This CDR3 spans 16 amino acids. The germline V gene encodes CDR1 SNHLY and CDR2 FYNNEI. In DNA, the CDR3 is TGTGCCAGCAGCCCAGGACTAGCGGGAGCGGAGGTTACGCAGTATTTT. It translates to CASSPGLAGAEVTQYF.

This chain uses TRBV27 with TRBJ2-1; 7 bases fit TRBD2. Germline V lookup: CDR1 MNHEY, CDR2 SMNVEV (reference sequence). Unmatched junction bases numbered 6, after V lost 8 bases and J lost 8 bases. The CDR3 runs to 12 residues. As DNA, the CDR3 is TGTGCCAGCGTGGGAGGGTATGATGAGCAGTTCTTC. Protein product: CASVGGYDEQFF.

The chain combines TRBV5-6 with TRBJ2-7, with D tentatively TRBD2 (6 bases). The ends were cut back, 5 bases at V and 4 bases at J, with 10 bases in the middle. The V gene's germline CDR1 is SGHDT and CDR2 YYEEEE. CDR3 size: 12 residues. CDR3 in amino acids: CASSQTSYEQYF. CDR3 in DNA: TGTGCCAGCAGTCAGACTAGTTACGAGCAGTACTTC.

V is TRBV19 and J is TRBJ1-2; perhaps TRBD1 as D (5 bases). The CDR3 has 13 amino acids. Trimming cost V 6 bases and J 7 bases, with 15 bases left between them. Germline CDR1 LNHDA, CDR2 SQIVND (reference sequence). CDR3 sequence reads: CASRMAGLFGYTF. In DNA, the CDR3 is TGTGCCAGTAGAATGGCAGGGTTGTTTGGCTACACCTTC.

The chain has TRBV2 and TRBJ1-2; TRBD1 might be the D (6 bases). The V and J ends lost 2 bases and 2 bases respectively, with 18 bases between them. The germline gives CDR1 SNHLY, CDR2 FYNNEI. The CDR3 totals 17 residues. This chain's CDR3 is CASSEIQGIGGNYGYTF. The CDR3 region has the DNA TGTGCCAGCAGTGAAATCCAAGGGATTGGGGGCAACTATGGCTACACCTTC.

To note about this clone: This likely comes from a read error, as the CDR3 has no conserved phenylalanine or tryptophan at its end. It is unclear where the CDR3 begins or ends on the DNA, so no DNA is shown, and the CDR3 is as TCRdb lists it. The gene calls are TRBV29-1 and TRBJ1-1; the D call of TRBD1 is as the table states it, not checked on the DNA. CDR1 SQVTM and CDR2 ANQGSEA come from the germline V gene. The CDR3 has 12 amino acids, counting both end residues. CDR3 sequence reads: CSATPDGGPIPL.

This sequence joins TRBV19 and TRBJ2-1; 8 nucleotides line up with TRBD2. Germline loops: CDR1 LNHDA, CDR2 SQIVND (reference sequence). V shed 5 bases, J shed 4 bases, and the junction held 10 bases outside the gene matches. The CDR3 runs to 16 residues. CDR3 residues: CASSARGGSKYNEQFF. In DNA, the CDR3 is TGTGCCAGTAGTGCCCGCGGGGGGTCGAAGTACAATGAGCAGTTCTTC.

The chain couples TRBV5-6 to TRBJ2-1; 8 bases line up with TRBD2. Trimming took 4 bases from V and 2 from J; bases not matched to a gene: 5. CDR3 length: 15 amino acids. The V gene's germline CDR1 is SGHDT and CDR2 YYEEEE. CDR3 sequence reads: CASSLKLAAYNEQFF. The CDR3 nucleotides read TGTGCCAGCAGCCTCAAACTAGCGGCCTACAATGAGCAGTTCTTC.

J is TRBJ1-2 and V is TRBV18; no firm D call. Trimming shortened V by 2 bases and J by 1 base, and 8 bases separated the two germline ends. Germline loops: CDR1 KGHSH, CDR2 LQKENI. The CDR3 is 14 residues long. The CDR3 bases are TGTGCCAGCTCACCAGGACGGGATAACTATGGCTACACCTTC. Translated, it gives CASSPGRDNYGYTF.

The chain employs TRBV2 and TRBJ2-1; 12 positions match TRBD2. From germline, CDR1 is SNHLY and CDR2 FYNNEI. With 4 bases clipped from V and 7 bases from J, the junction kept 5 bases outside the gene matches. This CDR3 region has 15 residues. The CDR3 coding sequence is TGTGCCAGCAGTGCGACTAGCGGGAGAGGAAATGAGCAGTTCTTC. Protein sequence: CASSATSGRGNEQFF.

The chain uses TRBV15 and TRBJ2-7; 7 bases line up with TRBD1. The CDR3 is 16 residues long. The V gene's germline CDR1 is LNHNV and CDR2 YYDKDF (reference sequence). With V trimmed by 0 bases and J by 3 bases, 8 bases remained unmatched. For the CDR3, the DNA is TGTGCCACCAGCAGAGATTCCACAGGGGTCATCTACGAGCAGTACTTC. Translation gives CATSRDSTGVIYEQYF.

This CDR3 reads CAKTGVSYGYTF. CDR3 bases: TGTGCCAAAACAGGGGTCAGCTATGGCTACACCTTC. The rearrangement uses TRBV6-5 and TRBJ1-2; 7 bases are shared with TRBD1. CDR1 is MNHEY and CDR2 is SVGAGI in the germline V gene. CDR3 length equals 12 residues. Trimming took 10 bases from V and 4 from J; bases not matched to a gene: 6.

The chain is built from TRBV30 and TRBJ1-1; no reliable D call. Germline CDR1 GTSNPN, CDR2 SVGIG (reference sequence). V lost 0 bases, J lost 5 bases, and 22 bases lay in between. The CDR3 is 17 residues long. CDR3 protein: CAWSVTRDNLHWTEAFF. The CDR3 DNA sequence: TGTGCCTGGAGTGTAACTAGAGACAACCTCCATTGGACTGAAGCTTTCTTT.